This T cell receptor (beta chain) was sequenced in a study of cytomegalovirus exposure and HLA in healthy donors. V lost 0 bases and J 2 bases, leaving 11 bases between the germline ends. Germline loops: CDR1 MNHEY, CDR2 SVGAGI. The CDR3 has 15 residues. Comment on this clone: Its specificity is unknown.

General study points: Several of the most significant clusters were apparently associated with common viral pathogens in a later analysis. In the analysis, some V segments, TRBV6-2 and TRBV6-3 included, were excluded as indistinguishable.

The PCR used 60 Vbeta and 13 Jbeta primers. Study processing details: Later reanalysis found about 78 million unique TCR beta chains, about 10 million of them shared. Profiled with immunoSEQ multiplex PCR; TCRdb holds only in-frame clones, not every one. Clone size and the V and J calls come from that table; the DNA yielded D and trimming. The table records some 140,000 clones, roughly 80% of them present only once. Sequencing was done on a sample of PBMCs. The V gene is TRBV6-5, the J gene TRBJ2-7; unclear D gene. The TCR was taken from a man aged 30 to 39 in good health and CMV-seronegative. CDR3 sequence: CASSYSPGSTYEQYF. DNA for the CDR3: TGTGCCAGCAGTTACTCGCCAGGAAGCACCTACGAGCAGTACTTC.